A single sample is the source of the 26 T cell receptor beta chains below, sequenced in a study of T cells after yellow fever vaccination. Each CDR3 protein is one row after TCRdb ran MiXCR on the 5' RACE reads. This table has about 260,000 distinct CDR3 sequences, 5.2% appearing once. The sequences come from CD4+ T cells sorted from PBMCs, collected on the day of the yellow fever booster vaccination. The receptors stem from a young man who received the YFV17D yellow fever vaccine.

This clonotype turned up a few times. The chain carries TRBV9 and TRBJ1-2, with D perhaps matching TRBD1 (6 bases). CDR1 and CDR2 (germline): SGDLS, YYNGEE. V lost 3 bases to trimming and J lost 6 bases, with 18 bases between them. This CDR3 spans 15 amino acids. The CDR3 spells CASSARGGGADGYTF. The CDR3 nucleotides read TGTGCCAGCAGCGCGAGGGGGGGAGGAGCCGATGGCTACACCTTC. Full variable domain (missing parts from reference TRBV9 and TRBJ1-2): DSGVTQTPKHLITATGQRVTLRCSPRSGDLSVYWYQQSLDQGLQFLIQYYNGEERAKGNILERFSAQQFPDLHSELNLSSLELGDSALYFCASSARGGGADGYTFGSGTRLTVV.

Only a few counts were recorded for this clonotype. CDR3 nucleotides: TGTGCCAGCAGTTACTCCGCAGGCCTAAACTATGGCTACACCTTC. Its translation is CASSYSAGLNYGYTF. The V call is TRBV6-5, the J call TRBJ1-2; D is uncertain. The V end was cut by 0 bases, the J end by 2 bases, with 10 bases between. The CDR3 extends over 15 amino acids. Germline-derived CDR1 and CDR2 are MNHEY and SVGAGI.

This clonotype was seen repeatedly, ten times or more. This sequence joins TRBV24-1 and TRBJ2-1, with TRBD1 matching over 7 bases. V trimming: 3 bases; J trimming: 2 bases; junction bases outside the gene matches: 6. Germline assignment: CDR1 KGHDR and CDR2 SFDVKD. CDR3 length: 16 amino acids. CDR3 loop: CATSDNRDSTYNEQFF. In DNA form, the CDR3 reads TGTGCCACCAGTGATAACCGGGACAGTACCTACAATGAGCAGTTCTTC.

This clonotype has ten or more counts. The chain joins TRBV5-5 to TRBJ2-2; 7 bases agree with TRBD1. Germline values: CDR1 SGHKS, CDR2 YYEKEE (reference sequence). This CDR3 region has 14 residues. The J segment lost 6 bases and the V segment lost 5 bases, leaving 7 bases of the junction unmatched. The CDR3 bases are TGTGCCAGCAGAAGGACAGGTTCCCCCGGGGAGCTGTTTTTT. Protein product: CASRRTGSPGELFF.

The chain is built from TRBV5-1 and TRBJ2-3; 7 bases are a match to TRBD2. Germline CDR1 SGHRS, CDR2 YFSETQ. The trim removed 4 bases at V and 2 bases at J, leaving 4 bases unmatched. The CDR3 runs 14 residues. The CDR3 nucleotides read TGCGCCAGCAGCGAGGGACTACCCACAGATACGCAGTATTTT. Translation gives CASSEGLPTDTQYF.

J is TRBJ1-4 and V is TRBV30; D gene uncertain. This CDR3 comprises 13 residues. The V gene's germline CDR1 is GTSNPN and CDR2 SVGIG (reference sequence). Trimming pared 2 bases from V and 8 bases from J, leaving 12 bases between. CDR3 amino acids: CAWSRMAREKLFF. The DNA for the CDR3 is TGTGCCTGGAGTCGAATGGCCCGAGAAAAACTGTTTTTT. Looking up the rest from reference TRBV30 and TRBJ1-4 gives the full variable domain: SQTIHQWPATLVQPVGSPLSLECTVEGTSNPNLYWYRQAAGRGLQLLFYSVGIGQISSEVPQNLSASRPQDRQFILSSKKLLLSDSGFYLCAWSRMAREKLFFGSGTQLSVL.

This clonotype was seen ten or more times. The chain has TRBV5-1 and TRBJ2-3, with no clear D. Trimming pared 5 bases from V and 0 bases from J, leaving 4 bases between. This CDR3 is built from 12 residues. From germline, CDR1 is SGHRS and CDR2 YFSETQ. CDR3 in amino acids: CASRFSTDTQYF. The CDR3 nucleotides are TGCGCCAGCAGGTTCAGCACAGATACGCAGTATTTT. The full variable domain, in which reference TRBV5-1 and TRBJ2-3 provide the parts outside the CDR3, is KAGVTQTPRYLIKTRGQQVTLSCSPISGHRSVSWYQQTPGQGLQFLFEYFSETQRNKGNFPGRFSGRQFSNSRSEMNVSTLELGDSALYLCASRFSTDTQYFGPGTRLTVL.

The sample holds many counts of this clonotype. J is TRBJ2-3 and V is TRBV24-1; D gene unclear. The germline gives CDR1 KGHDR, CDR2 SFDVKD. This CDR3 spans 12 amino acids. Trimming removed 9 bases from V and 2 bases from J, with 8 bases in between. CDR3 coding DNA: TGTGCCACCCAGAAGGACACAGATACGCAGTATTTT. Its translation is CATQKDTDTQYF.

This clonotype was seen only a few times. The genes are TRBV16 and TRBJ1-3, with 7 bases fitting TRBD1. Germline V gene lookup returns CDR1 KGHSY and CDR2 FQNENV. The ends lost 4 bases at V and 2 bases at J; junction bases unmatched: 5. The CDR3 length is 15 residues. CDR3 DNA sequence: TGTGCCAGCAGCCCCCGACAGGGACCTGGAAACACCATATATTTT. Encoded protein: CASSPRQGPGNTIYF.

Only a few counts were recorded for this clonotype. This chain links TRBV5-1 with TRBJ1-2; D call uncertain. The CDR3 covers 13 residues. From germline, CDR1 is SGHRS and CDR2 YFSETQ. The V and J ends lost 0 bases and 5 bases respectively, with 8 bases between them. The CDR3 region has the DNA TGCGCCAGCAGCTTGGCGGCAGATTATGGCTACACCTTC. This gives the protein CASSLAADYGYTF.

At least ten counts were recorded for this clonotype. This chain uses TRBV12-3 or TRBV12-4 with TRBJ2-5; 8 bases are a match to TRBD1. The CDR3 consists of 15 residues. Trimming took 6 bases from V and 5 from J; bases not matched to a gene: 11. The CDR3 nucleotides read TGTGCCAGCAGCCCGGACAGGGTTTTTTGGGAGACCCAGTACTTC. As protein: CASSPDRVFWETQYF.

This clonotype was observed a handful of times. The chain combines TRBV6-1 with TRBJ2-1; 9 bases are a match to TRBD1. CDR3 length: 15 residues. Germline CDR1 and CDR2: MNHNS and SASEGT. Losses at the gene ends were 4 bases for V and 7 bases for J; bases not matched to a gene: 8. CDR3 sequence: CASSARQGGFNEQFF. Written as DNA, the CDR3 is TGTGCCAGCAGTGCCCGACAGGGGGGTTTTAATGAGCAGTTCTTC.

The V and J genes are TRBV5-1 and TRBJ1-2; D possibly corresponds to TRBD1 (6 bases). V was shortened by 0 bases and J by 5 bases, with 11 bases between the two germline ends. The CDR3 length is 14 residues. Per the germline V gene, CDR1 is SGHRS and CDR2 is YFSETQ. This CDR3 is CASSLAGTNYGYTF. The CDR3 coding sequence is TGCGCCAGCAGCTTGGCCGGGACAAATTATGGCTACACCTTC.

This clonotype was found many times. The gene calls are TRBV7-8 and TRBJ2-7; no reliable D call. CDR3 length equals 12 residues. Germline CDR1 is SGHVS and CDR2 is FQNEAQ. With 5 bases removed from V and 0 bases from J, the gap between germline ends came to 5 bases. CDR3 amino acids: CASSPHSYEQYF. CDR3 nucleotides: TGTGCCAGCAGCCCTCACTCCTACGAGCAGTACTTC.

This clonotype was counted many times. The J gene is TRBJ1-1, the V gene TRBV4-1, with no clear D. Germline V gene lookup returns CDR1 MGHRA and CDR2 YSYEKL. The CDR3 covers 17 residues. Trimming removed 2 bases from V and 0 bases from J, with 16 bases in between. The CDR3 loop reads CASSQYAGARLNTEAFF. CDR3 DNA: TGCGCCAGCAGCCAATACGCAGGAGCTCGCCTGAACACTGAAGCTTTCTTT.

This clonotype came up a few times. The rearrangement joins TRBV9 to TRBJ2-3; D uncertain. Germline V gene lookup returns CDR1 SGDLS and CDR2 YYNGEE. The CDR3 loop spans 14 amino acids. Trimming took off 0 bases at V and 5 bases at J, with 10 bases between the two ends. The CDR3 sequence: CASSVAVVGDTQYF. The CDR3, as DNA: TGTGCCAGCAGCGTAGCTGTAGTGGGAGATACGCAGTATTTT.

V usage is TRBV19 and J usage is TRBJ2-2; no reliable D call. Germline-derived CDR1 and CDR2 are LNHDA and SQIVND (reference sequence). This CDR3 has 13 residues. V lost 3 bases and J 5 bases, leaving 7 bases between the germline ends. The CDR3 loop is CASSILGTGELFF. For the CDR3, the DNA is TGTGCCAGTAGTATTTTGGGGACCGGGGAGCTGTTTTTT.

This chain connects TRBV3-1 to TRBJ1-5; D unresolved. The CDR3 is made up of 14 amino acids. Germline V gene sequence: CDR1 LGHDT, CDR2 YNNKEL (reference sequence). V was shortened by 6 bases and J by 3 bases, with 12 bases between the two germline ends. In DNA form, the CDR3 reads TGTGCCAGCAGTCTTACCCCGGCCAATCAGCCCCAGCATTTT. Amino acids: CASSLTPANQPQHF.

This clonotype was seen repeatedly, ten times or more. The J gene is TRBJ2-1, the V gene TRBV18, with TRBD2 matching 10 bases. V trimming: 8 bases; J trimming: 1 base; junction bases outside the gene matches: 8. Germline CDR1 KGHSH, CDR2 LQKENI. The CDR3 extends over 16 amino acids. The CDR3 reads CASRHLAGESYNEQFF. For the CDR3, the DNA is TGTGCCAGCCGACATCTAGCGGGGGAGTCCTACAATGAGCAGTTCTTC.

This clonotype was seen a handful of times. This chain joins TRBV4-3 and TRBJ2-1, with 7 bases fitting TRBD1. V shed 0 bases, J shed 9 bases, and the junction held 5 bases outside the gene matches. From germline, CDR1 is LGHNA and CDR2 YSLEER. The CDR3 sequence is 14 residues long. In nucleotides, the CDR3 is TGCGCCAGCAGCCAAGAACAGGGGTCGGGTGAGCAGTTCTTC. Protein: CASSQEQGSGEQFF.

The chain employs TRBV20-1 and TRBJ1-4; D gene ambiguous. Germline-derived CDR1 and CDR2 are DFQATT and SNEGSKA (reference sequence). The CDR3 runs 13 residues. Trimming pared 3 bases from V and 1 base from J, leaving 6 bases between. The CDR3 region is CSARGITNEKLFF. The CDR3 DNA sequence: TGCAGTGCTAGGGGGATAACTAATGAAAAACTGTTTTTT.

This clonotype has more than one count but fewer than ten. The chain has TRBV9 and TRBJ1-5; a weak D match, TRBD1 (6 bases). Trimming removed 4 bases from V and 5 bases from J, with 16 bases in between. In germline, CDR1 is SGDLS, CDR2 YYNGEE. This CDR3 region has 15 residues. The CDR3 reads CASSLEGGDYQPQHF. The CDR3 coding sequence is TGTGCCAGCAGCCTAGAGGGGGGCGACTATCAGCCCCAGCATTTT.

The chain is built from TRBV6-5 and TRBJ2-1; 8 bases map to TRBD2. V shed 0 bases and J 2 bases; nucleotides not matched to a gene: 6. From germline, CDR1 is MNHEY and CDR2 SVGAGI. CDR3 length equals 17 residues. The DNA of the CDR3 is TGTGCCAGCAGTTACTCTCCCAGCGGGGGAACCTACAATGAGCAGTTCTTC. Its translation: CASSYSPSGGTYNEQFF.

The chain recombines TRBV25-1 with TRBJ1-5; 7 bases line up with TRBD1. V dropped 6 bases and J dropped 7; count of bases not matched to a gene: 12. CDR1 and CDR2 from the germline V gene are MGHDK and SYGVNS. The length of the CDR3 is 15 residues. In DNA, the CDR3 is TGTGCCAGCAGCCGCGGGGGAACAGGGGAACAGCCCCAGCATTTT. This codes for CASSRGGTGEQPQHF.

Only a few counts were recorded for this clonotype. The chain carries TRBV5-1 and TRBJ2-5; 11 bases are shared with TRBD2. Germline-derived CDR1 and CDR2 are SGHRS and YFSETQ. This CDR3 comprises 14 residues. The junction had 1 base not matched to a gene; V was cut back by 0 bases and J by 6 bases. Here the CDR3 reads CASSLGLAGQTQYF. Written as DNA, the CDR3 is TGCGCCAGCAGCTTGGGACTAGCGGGGCAGACCCAGTACTTC. Using reference TRBV5-1 and TRBJ2-5 for the parts outside the CDR3, the full variable domain is KAGVTQTPRYLIKTRGQQVTLSCSPISGHRSVSWYQQTPGQGLQFLFEYFSETQRNKGNFPGRFSGRQFSNSRSEMNVSTLELGDSALYLCASSLGLAGQTQYFGPGTRLLVL.

This chain uses TRBV24-1 with TRBJ1-5; maybe TRBD1 (5 bases). This CDR3 is 15 amino acids long. Trimming cost V 1 base and J 7 bases, with 13 bases left between them. CDR1 and CDR2 from the germline V gene are KGHDR and SFDVKD. The CDR3 loop is CATSDFWRGLQPQHF. CDR3 coding DNA: TGTGCCACCAGTGATTTTTGGAGGGGCCTACAGCCCCAGCATTTT.